The 20 T cell receptor beta chains reported below all come from one sample, sequenced in a study of blood T cell repertoires in COVID-19. The assay was immunoSEQ multiplex PCR, and TCRdb's table has in-frame clones only and misses some. This sample has over 100,000 clones, with 88% found just once. The sample was peripheral blood. The receptors derive from a man aged 50 to 59 with acute or convalescent COVID-19.

The chain couples TRBV9 to TRBJ1-2; TRBD1 agrees at 8 bases. V was pared by 2 bases and J by 7 bases, with 10 bases of the junction left unmatched. Germline V gives CDR1 SGDLS, CDR2 YYNGEE. There are 15 residues in the CDR3. Written as DNA, the CDR3 is TGTGCCAGCAGCGTCCCCCTGGACAGGGCACGTGGCTACACCTTC. Its protein product is CASSVPLDRARGYTF.

The rearrangement uses TRBV5-1 and TRBJ1-2; TRBD1 matches at 7 bases. CDR1 is SGHRS, CDR2 YFSETQ, per germline. J lost 4 bases, V lost 5 bases, and 8 bases had no gene match. The CDR3 totals 14 residues. CDR3 residues: CASSPGQPIYGYTF. The CDR3 nucleotides read TGCGCCAGCAGTCCGGGACAGCCCATCTATGGCTACACCTTC.

The CDR3 DNA reads TGTGCCAGCAGCTTAGGGCAATGGTATAGCGGGGGGTGGAATGAGCAGTTCTTC. Protein: CASSLGQWYSGGWNEQFF. The chain links TRBV7-9 to TRBJ2-1; 10 bases map to TRBD2. The V and J ends lost 1 base and 7 bases, in that order; junction bases with no gene match: 13. From germline, CDR1 is SEHNR and CDR2 FQNEAQ (reference sequence). The CDR3 runs to 18 residues.

The J gene is TRBJ1-4, the V gene TRBV5-1; 7 bases line up with TRBD1. V trimming: 4 bases; J trimming: 5 bases; junction bases outside the gene matches: 8. Germline CDR1 reads SGHRS; CDR2 reads YFSETQ. The CDR3 covers 15 residues. The CDR3 nucleotides are TGCGCCAGCAGCATTGCCGGGACAGCGAATGAAAAACTGTTTTTT. Translation gives CASSIAGTANEKLFF.

The genes are TRBV10-3 and TRBJ2-1; 13 nucleotides line up with TRBD2. V lost 4 bases, J lost 6 bases, and 6 bases stayed unmatched. Germline V gene data show CDR1 as ENHRY and CDR2 as SYGVKD. The CDR3 is 16 amino acids. CDR3 DNA: TGTGCCATCAGTGCCGCTGGACTAGCGGGAGCCAATGAGCAGTTCTTC. Translated: CAISAAGLAGANEQFF.

The chain links TRBV18 to TRBJ1-3; D might be TRBD1 (6 bases). V was trimmed by 0 bases and J by 5 bases, leaving 17 bases between them. Germline V lookup: CDR1 KGHSH, CDR2 LQKENI. The CDR3 consists of 17 residues. The DNA for the CDR3 is TGTGCCAGCTCACCACCGAACAGGGTAGAGTTCAGAAACACCATATATTTT. It yields the protein CASSPPNRVEFRNTIYF.

This sequence joins TRBV7-9 and TRBJ2-7; possibly TRBD2 for D (6 bases). The CDR3 has 16 residues. Germline V gives CDR1 SEHNR, CDR2 FQNEAQ (reference sequence). Trimming took off 5 bases at V and 7 bases at J, with 24 bases between the two ends. The CDR3 DNA follows: TGTGCCAGCAGCGTTAGCGTTCCTCCGGATAGCGGAGAGCAGTACTTC. Its translation is CASSVSVPPDSGEQYF.

The CDR3 protein is CASSWGHSPNTEAFF. The CDR3 nucleotides read TGCGCCAGCAGCTGGGGCCACAGCCCGAACACTGAAGCTTTCTTT. The genes are TRBV5-1 and TRBJ1-1; D perhaps matches TRBD1 (5 bases). This CDR3 is built from 15 residues. Germline V CDR1 and CDR2: SGHRS, YFSETQ. The V end lost 3 bases, the J end lost 1 base, and 13 bases lay between the germline ends.

This clone has only a few counts. This rearrangement joins TRBV4-1 to TRBJ1-4; 11 bases map to TRBD1. V dropped 4 bases and J dropped 8; count of bases not matched to a gene: 15. The CDR3 runs 18 residues. Germline V gene sequence: CDR1 MGHRA, CDR2 YSYEKL. The chain's CDR3 is CASSRMPWTGGAKEKLFF. CDR3 sequence (DNA): TGCGCCAGCAGCCGCATGCCTTGGACAGGGGGCGCGAAAGAAAAACTGTTTTTT.

The chain has TRBV5-1 and TRBJ1-1; D gene unclear. The CDR3 is 13 amino acids. V dropped 0 bases and J dropped 3 bases, with 6 bases sitting between them. Germline CDR1 is SGHRS and CDR2 is YFSETQ. In nucleotides, the CDR3 is TGCGCCAGCAGCTTGGTGAGGGACACTGAAGCTTTCTTT. Residues: CASSLVRDTEAFF.

This clone was detected once. The chain is built from TRBV5-4 and TRBJ1-6; a weak D match, TRBD1 (6 bases). Trimming shortened V by 2 bases and J by 0 bases, and 12 bases separated the two germline ends. This CDR3 is built from 17 residues. Germline-derived CDR1 and CDR2 are SGHNT and YYREEE (reference sequence). The CDR3 sequence: CASSLGQQSSYNSPLHF. CDR3 nucleotide sequence: TGTGCCAGCAGCTTAGGACAGCAGAGCTCCTATAATTCACCCCTCCACTTT.

The rearrangement joins TRBV6-5 to TRBJ2-1; D perhaps matches TRBD2 (6 bases). Trimming took 1 base from V and 12 from J, leaving 19 bases between them. The CDR3 spans 15 residues. CDR1 MNHEY and CDR2 SVGAGI come from the germline V gene. CDR3 protein: CASSYLEGYRIVQFF. The DNA of the CDR3 is TGTGCCAGCAGTTACTTGGAGGGGTATAGGATTGTGCAGTTCTTC.

The V call is TRBV6-1, the J call TRBJ1-5; TRBD1 is a possible D gene (6 bases). V was clipped by 3 bases and J by 4 bases, with 16 bases between them. Per the germline V gene, CDR1 is MNHNS and CDR2 is SASEGT. CDR3 length equals 16 residues. The CDR3 DNA sequence: TGTGCCAGCAGTGATCTCGGGACATTCCGGAATCAGCCCCAGCATTTT. Residues: CASSDLGTFRNQPQHF.

The gene calls are TRBV28 and TRBJ2-7; 11 bases map to TRBD2. This CDR3 region has 15 residues. Trimming took 7 bases from V and 2 from J; bases not matched to a gene: 7. Germline CDR1 MDHEN, CDR2 SYDVKM. CDR3 sequence: CASNQLAGETYEQYF. CDR3 DNA sequence: TGTGCCAGCAACCAACTAGCGGGGGAAACCTACGAGCAGTACTTC.

The chain uses TRBV18 and TRBJ1-2, with D perhaps matching TRBD1 (6 bases). The CDR3 is 15 amino acids. Trimming removed 2 bases from V and 4 bases from J, with 14 bases in between. The germline V gene has CDR1 KGHSH and CDR2 LQKENI. CDR3 bases: TGTGCCAGCTCACCAGAAGCAGGGGTGGGCTATGGCTACACCTTC. Encoded protein: CASSPEAGVGYGYTF.

This rearrangement joins TRBV5-4 to TRBJ2-1, with D possibly being TRBD2 (5 bases). The V gene's germline CDR1 is SGHNT and CDR2 YYREEE (reference sequence). The germline V and J ends were trimmed by 0 bases and 1 base, with 11 bases remaining between them. The CDR3 runs to 16 residues. The CDR3 is CASSLGLADSYNEQFF. The DNA of the CDR3 is TGTGCCAGCAGCTTGGGGCTAGCCGATTCCTACAATGAGCAGTTCTTC.

This clone was observed once. The chain uses TRBV2 and TRBJ1-5; 9 nucleotides agree with TRBD1. J was trimmed by 1 base and V by 5 bases; bases with no gene match: 3. The length of the CDR3 is 15 residues. Germline V gene lookup returns CDR1 SNHLY and CDR2 FYNNEI. The CDR3 protein is CASSTGGLSNQPQHF. The CDR3 region has the DNA TGTGCCAGCAGTACAGGGGGCTTAAGCAATCAGCCCCAGCATTTT.

The chain recombines TRBV2 with TRBJ1-5; 9 nucleotides match TRBD1. The CDR3 is made up of 16 amino acids. Germline-derived CDR1 and CDR2 are SNHLY and FYNNEI. V shed 7 bases and J 1 base; nucleotides not matched to a gene: 8. CDR3 in amino acids: CASTGQGYFSNQPQHF. The CDR3 region has the DNA TGTGCCAGCACGGGACAGGGATACTTCAGCAATCAGCCCCAGCATTTT.

In the case of this clone: In the same sample, other DNA sequences code for this CDR3. This rearrangement joins TRBV7-9 to TRBJ1-1; D may be TRBD1 (5 bases). The V gene lost 3 bases and the J gene lost 1 base, with 9 bases spanning the gap. Germline V gene sequence: CDR1 SEHNR, CDR2 FQNEAQ (reference sequence). The CDR3 runs to 14 residues. The CDR3 reads CASSLAQGNTEAFF. DNA of the CDR3: TGTGCCAGCAGCTTGGCGCAGGGGAACACTGAAGCTTTCTTT.

J is TRBJ1-2 and V is TRBV7-2, with 7 bases matching TRBD1. V lost 5 bases to trimming and J lost 4 bases; unmatched junction nucleotides: 4. This CDR3 spans 13 amino acids. Germline loops: CDR1 SGHTA, CDR2 FQGNSA. CDR3 nucleotides: TGTGCCAGCAGCCCAGGGGGAGGCTATGGCTACACCTTC. Its translation is CASSPGGGYGYTF.